This entry describes one T cell receptor (beta chain). Its antigen remains unidentified. Per-base quality was not reported, and no clone a single base away is much larger than it. In the germline V gene, CDR1 corresponds to SGHVS and CDR2 to FNYEAQ. V lost 1 base and J lost 5 bases; the stretch between them is 6 bases long. The CDR3 sequence holds 13 residues, the cysteine and phenylalanine included. The entry retains the CDR3 DNA only, 39 bases that are in frame from base 1. The cohort consisted of some 670 healthy bone marrow donors. At the time of sampling, every cohort member was nominally healthy, though immune exposures that went unrecorded were likely present. The donor was CMV seropositive and belonged to the group of 250 to 300 seropositive cohort members. A peripheral blood sample was collected from each donor, and TCR beta sequencing was performed on peripheral blood mononuclear cells. The Qiagen DNeasy Blood Extraction Kit was used to extract genomic DNA from the blood cell samples.

The data were taken from a study of cytomegalovirus exposure and HLA in healthy donors (TCRdb year 2017). Describing the broader study: According to an earlier analysis of 550 to 750 of the donors, about 179 million T cells yielded 117 million unique TCR beta sequences and about 300 Gb of sequence data. About 330 gigabases of sequencing data and 75 million to 85 million unique TCR sequences made up an early release that covered 500 to 650 HLA-typed donors. Among the roughly 400 genotyped donors, around 81% belonged to the genetic ancestry cluster associated with self-reported Caucasian donors. The study was designed to test whether signatures of past pathogen exposure could be identified by cataloging public T cell receptors. The study used immunosequencing to profile the T cell repertoires of several hundred subjects and linked those repertoires to cytomegalovirus serostatus. In addition to the first cohort of 500 to 850 subjects, a separate validation cohort of 120 different subjects was used. To predict cytomegalovirus infection status, the study combined high-throughput TCR immunosequencing, statistical association of individual TCRs with disease status, and machine learning. In a later analysis, previously published TCR beta repertoires from about 640 donors were re-analyzed and high-resolution HLA genotyping was added so that TCR occurrence patterns could be studied. Rather than using new phenotypic data, the later analysis identified candidate immune exposures from TCR beta sequences and from how often those sequences occurred across donors. An earlier analysis of 587 of the donors used high-throughput TCR beta sequencing to judge whether each TCR beta V gene segment behaved as functional or pseudogenic. Donor age, sex, ethnicity and CMV serostatus were compiled alongside the repertoire data. Genome-wide SNP genotypes for about three fifths of the 666 donors were used in a later genetic analysis, which treated that subset as a discovery cohort. Every repertoire in the discovery cohort had been generated on one and the same sequencing platform. HLA typing covered class I and class II loci at four-digit resolution. Typing coverage differed by locus: A, B, C, DRB1 and DQB1 were typed in roughly 620-630 donors, DQA1 in 522, DPA1 in around 610, and DPB1 in approximately 450. Roughly 5 DR-DQ haplotypes were handled as single units for association and clustering because linkage in the cohort was strong. On average, roughly 200,000 unique TCR beta nucleotide sequences were sequenced per donor among 300 to 500 genotyped donors of the cohort, with roughly 18% of those sequences being non-productive. The research as a whole found: The 87-base-pair reads could not distinguish some IMGT-functional V segments, including TRBV6-2 and TRBV6-3, so those segments were excluded. A total of roughly 160 TCR beta chains were listed by the study as associated with cytomegalovirus. Presence/absence analyses assumed roughly uniform sequencing depth across donors, an assumption that may not hold. The authors suggested that the approach could potentially be extended to other disease states and immunological phenotypes. According to a later genetic analysis, donors in an Asian-associated ancestry cluster had fewer N-insertions in productive TCRs than the approximately 670-donor mean. A later genetic analysis associated a missense DCLRE1C variant with V-gene and J-gene trimming of TCR beta chains, and an independent cohort replicated the association. In both the original and validation cohorts, the classifier was reported to diagnose cytomegalovirus status with high specificity and sensitivity. In an earlier analysis of around 500 of the donors, most TCR beta V segments appeared in productive rearrangements about 87% or about 30% of the time, broadly matching IMGT annotations. A cluster of highly shared sequence variants was judged likely to be a technical artifact of the sequencing pipeline. Most TCR sequences were observed very rarely across donors, whereas some public TCRs were present in many individuals. The only immune exposure information available for the cohort was CMV serostatus. Most CMV-associated TCR beta chains appeared to be HLA-restricted in a later analysis, and the HLA associations seemed to be driven largely by CMV exposure. A further reported finding was that TCR beta sequences accurately predicted the HLA-A and HLA-B alleles for most subjects in the first cohort. Several of the top co-occurrence clusters appeared to be linked to parvovirus B19, influenza, CMV and Epstein-Barr virus, according to a later analysis. A few of the identified cytomegalovirus-associated TCR beta chains were confirmed in vitro to be specific for cytomegalovirus antigens. When HLA alleles, especially DR and DQ, strongly co-occurred, TCR associations were difficult to assign to individual alleles. Correlated functional status among segregating V segments might reflect linkage disequilibrium, but an unknown experimental factor could not be ruled out. Only TCR beta chains were sequenced in this cohort, and the absence of alpha or paired-chain data limited detectable features. Because HLA typing was unavailable for some donors at each locus, only the typed subset was used in association tests. The earlier analysis of 587 of the donors excluded approximately 17 rarely observed V segments, including chromosome 9 orphons, because counts were too low. Specific HLA alleles were associated with 15,000 to 20,000 TCR beta sequences at a false discovery rate of 0.05 in a later analysis. Compared with equally common non-associated chains, HLA-associated TCR beta chains in a later analysis were more clonally expanded and had lower generation probabilities. In a later analysis, TCR association rates were found to vary across HLA loci, with the most associated TCRs seen for DRB1 alleles and the fewest for HLA-C alleles.

The method was the immunoSEQ multiplex PCR assay. The multiplex PCR relied on a mix of 60 forward primers for TCR Vbeta segments and 13 reverse primers for TCR Jbeta segments. The CDR3 region of rearranged TCR beta genes was amplified from genomic DNA with a multiplex PCR assay. Amplified TCR beta libraries were sequenced as 87-base-pair reads on the Illumina HiSeq System. The original pipeline was this. In a later analysis, 77 million or so unique TCR beta chains were counted across the 650 to 750 repertoires, and around 10 million of these chains were shared by at least two donors. Raw reads were error-corrected and collapsed into unique sequences with a nearest-neighbor algorithm that merged closely related sequences to remove PCR and sequencing errors. Alignment of CDR3 sequences to IMGT reference sequences was used to assign V, D and J gene segments. For a sequence to be retained, a match of at least six nucleotides to both a V gene segment and a J gene segment was required. A rearrangement counted as productive if the CDR3 had no stop codons and remained in frame with V and J, and every other rearrangement counted as non-productive. CDR3 was defined by IMGT convention, running from the second conserved V-encoded cysteine to the conserved J-encoded phenylalanine. In an earlier analysis of more than 550 of the donors, sequences lacking an unambiguous match to a single V gene segment were excluded. An earlier analysis of some 500 of the donors classified V segments as functional when productive rearrangements were above 56.7% and as segregating when the standard deviation between donors was above 5%. A statistical classification framework was developed to diagnose cytomegalovirus status using the catalog of TCR beta chain sequences. V and J gene assignment, in a later analysis, came from comparing TCR nucleotide sequences with IMGT/GENE-DB human TR gene sequences. Using the TCRdist pipeline, a later analysis assigned CDR3 sequences along with most-parsimonious VDJ recombination scenarios. In a later analysis, every TCR beta chain was defined by the combination of its CDR3 amino acid sequence and its V-gene family, and reads without a unique V-gene family were dropped. In a later analysis, 450 to 600 highly shared, low-generation-probability nucleotide sequences were removed to address suspected cross-contamination and a sequencing artifact. In a later analysis, a clonal expansion index was calculated for each public chain from normalized within-repertoire ranks of inferred template counts. In a later analysis, generation probabilities were computed with a VDJ recombination model fitted to out-of-frame rearrangements, and the resulting probabilities were checked against IGoR. In a later analysis, TCR-TCR, TCR-HLA and TCR-CMV co-occurrence was scored with hypergeometric tests, and a repertoire-size bias correction was applied to TCR pairs. In a later analysis, false discovery rates were estimated by permuting HLA or CMV assignments 20 times. In a later analysis, co-occurring TCRs were grouped with DBSCAN, and TCRdist sequence similarity was added when clustering was performed within HLA-allele-positive subsets. Co-occurrence clustering excluded repertoires with fewer than 30,000 or more than 120,000 public chains, plus five with anomalous nucleotide sharing. Held by TCRdb, this immuneACCESS table contains in-frame sequences only and omits some clones. Under half of the omission traces to an unresolved V gene where checked; the cause of the rest is unknown. V and J calls and clone size follow that table, whereas D and trimming were derived from the DNA. The sample table contains approximately 50,000 clones; only one count was recorded for around 81% of them. The ten biggest clones cover around 8.1% of the sample.

The sequence came from a man younger than 40 in good health and CMV-seropositive. The sequencing sample was made of PBMCs. The chain employs TRBV7-6 and TRBJ2-1; a weak D assignment points to TRBD1 (5 bases agree). CDR3 reads: CASSLDRNNEQFF. The DNA reads as follows: TGTGCCAGCAGCTTAGACAGGAACAATGAGCAGTTCTTC.